These T cell receptor beta chains were read from a single sample in a study of T cells in Graves' hyperthyroidism and ophthalmopathy. TCRdb reanalysed the multiplex PCR reads using MiXCR and keeps one entry per CDR3 protein. Altogether around 610,000 distinct CDR3 sequences are present, about 15% being singletons, with the ten largest covering around 4%. The sequenced material came from blood. The receptors derive from a woman between 35 and 50 years old with Graves' ophthalmopathy. CDR3s leave out the opening cysteine and the closing phenylalanine or tryptophan. The order of the fields is J gene, V gene, CDR3 protein.

J gene: TRBJ2-5; V gene: TRBV12-3/TRBV12-4; CDR3 protein: ASSLGTSGTLIQETQY
J gene: TRBJ2-2; V gene: TRBV9; CDR3 protein: ASSGPAGPSLETGELF
J gene: TRBJ2-7; V gene: TRBV19; CDR3 protein: ASSMGQRTYEQY
J gene: TRBJ2-7; V gene: TRBV28; CDR3 protein: ASSLPDRRWEQY
J gene: TRBJ2-7; V gene: TRBV6-2/TRBV6-3; CDR3 protein: ASSRSGKDYEQY
J gene: TRBJ1-5; V gene: TRBV6-1; CDR3 protein: ASSLGTGGPNQPQH
J gene: TRBJ1-5; V gene: TRBV28; CDR3 protein: ASSIGTGGPWGPQH
J gene: TRBJ2-7; V gene: TRBV15; CDR3 protein: ATSRDRGPYEQY
J gene: TRBJ1-1; V gene: TRBV2; CDR3 protein: ASSLIDRGAEAF
J gene: TRBJ1-2; V gene: TRBV7-2; CDR3 protein: ASSFPGTGHGYT
J gene: TRBJ1-5; V gene: TRBV28; CDR3 protein: ASSLYEDSSNQPQH
J gene: TRBJ1-1; V gene: TRBV29-1; CDR3 protein: SVEPGIMNTEAF
J gene: TRBJ2-7; V gene: TRBV4-1; CDR3 protein: ASSFGLAGGYSHEQY
J gene: TRBJ1-6; V gene: TRBV7-2; CDR3 protein: ASSPQAGNNSPLH
J gene: TRBJ1-2; V gene: TRBV11-2; CDR3 protein: ASSLTADGYT
J gene: TRBJ2-5; V gene: TRBV6-2/TRBV6-3; CDR3 protein: ASNAGTSGETQY
J gene: TRBJ1-5; V gene: TRBV7-8; CDR3 protein: ASSPRSGGYSNQPQH
J gene: TRBJ2-5; V gene: TRBV6-1; CDR3 protein: ASTTQGQPYQETQY
J gene: TRBJ2-7; V gene: TRBV5-5; CDR3 protein: ASSLAELQLYEQY
J gene: TRBJ1-1; V gene: TRBV12-3/TRBV12-4; CDR3 protein: ASSQGTPEAF
J gene: TRBJ2-7; V gene: TRBV6-1; CDR3 protein: ASSPTGTVYEQY
J gene: TRBJ1-5; V gene: TRBV11-2; CDR3 protein: ASSLDWGVGQPQH
J gene: TRBJ2-5; V gene: TRBV7-3; CDR3 protein: ASSLRPHQETQY
J gene: TRBJ2-7; V gene: TRBV6-1; CDR3 protein: ASSQGQNYEQY
J gene: TRBJ1-5; V gene: TRBV6-2/TRBV6-3; CDR3 protein: ATHSEKISPQH
J gene: TRBJ1-2; V gene: TRBV29-1; CDR3 protein: SVEFALGQGDSNYGYT
J gene: TRBJ2-5; V gene: TRBV20-1; CDR3 protein: SARPGETQY
J gene: TRBJ1-5; V gene: TRBV12-3/TRBV12-4; CDR3 protein: ASRREGSNQPQH
J gene: TRBJ1-3; V gene: TRBV27; CDR3 protein: ASSLNYGNTIY
J gene: TRBJ1-1; V gene: TRBV19; CDR3 protein: ASGDSQNTEAF
J gene: TRBJ2-7; V gene: TRBV20-1; CDR3 protein: SARLAGAKYEQY
J gene: TRBJ1-2; V gene: TRBV12-3/TRBV12-4; CDR3 protein: ASSLGGRGTGYT
J gene: TRBJ1-1; V gene: TRBV11-2; CDR3 protein: ASSLEERPNTEAF
J gene: TRBJ1-5; V gene: TRBV6-5; CDR3 protein: ASSFDRGSQPQH
J gene: TRBJ2-5; V gene: TRBV12-3/TRBV12-4; CDR3 protein: ASREGRAGQTQY
J gene: TRBJ2-7; V gene: TRBV13; CDR3 protein: ASSWGQGREQY
J gene: TRBJ2-2; V gene: TRBV9; CDR3 protein: ASSGDPNTGELF
J gene: TRBJ1-1; V gene: TRBV6-5; CDR3 protein: ASSYSRDSGVNTEAF
J gene: TRBJ1-2; V gene: TRBV6-1; CDR3 protein: ASSEATGVGSPGYT
J gene: TRBJ1-1; V gene: TRBV12-3/TRBV12-4; CDR3 protein: ASSYGRAAAF
J gene: TRBJ1-5; V gene: TRBV28; CDR3 protein: ASSTVRLGGFQPQH
J gene: TRBJ2-5; V gene: TRBV24-1; CDR3 protein: ATSDPPGTKAETQY
J gene: TRBJ1-5; V gene: TRBV10-3; CDR3 protein: AISESLRGNQPQH
J gene: TRBJ2-7; V gene: TRBV6-5; CDR3 protein: ASSYTQFYEQC
J gene: TRBJ1-2; V gene: TRBV6-1; CDR3 protein: ASSPSGGGGYT
J gene: TRBJ1-1; V gene: TRBV12-3/TRBV12-4; CDR3 protein: ASRRANLNTEAF
J gene: TRBJ1-1; V gene: TRBV5-6; CDR3 protein: ASSYTPVANTEAF
J gene: TRBJ2-7; V gene: TRBV6-2/TRBV6-3; CDR3 protein: ASSAPGQSYEQY
J gene: TRBJ1-3; V gene: TRBV11-2; CDR3 protein: ASSLGQANTIY
J gene: TRBJ1-1; V gene: TRBV5-1; CDR3 protein: ASSWGDEGTEAF
J gene: TRBJ2-5; V gene: TRBV7-2; CDR3 protein: ASSLRAAGGPFEETQY
J gene: TRBJ1-3; V gene: TRBV28; CDR3 protein: ASTSWDSGNTIY
J gene: TRBJ2-7; V gene: TRBV4-1; CDR3 protein: ASSQDRGYEQY
J gene: TRBJ2-7; V gene: TRBV29-1; CDR3 protein: SGRASGSYEQY
J gene: TRBJ1-3; V gene: TRBV12-3/TRBV12-4; CDR3 protein: ASTRGGNTTY
J gene: TRBJ1-5; V gene: TRBV6-5; CDR3 protein: ASSYFSDRANQPQH
J gene: TRBJ2-7; V gene: TRBV11-1; CDR3 protein: ASSLGPASEGYEQY